The 10 T cell receptor beta chains below come from one sample, sequenced in a study of long-term antiretroviral therapy in people with HIV. The libraries were made with immunoSEQ v3.0 at survey level. This table comes from immunoSEQ multiplex PCR, and its TCRdb copy is limited to in-frame clones, with some not included. Here the sample spans fewer than 55,000 clones, 90% to 95% being singletons. The specimen comprised unsorted PBMCs, sampled 3.7 years after starting antiretroviral therapy. All receptors come from a woman between 45 and 60 years old with HIV.

V usage is TRBV9 and J usage is TRBJ1-3; D is undetermined. V lost 4 bases and J 4 bases, leaving 15 bases between the germline ends. This CDR3 comprises 15 residues. Germline loops: CDR1 SGDLS, CDR2 YYNGEE. Here the CDR3 reads CASSPSRAKGNTIYF. CDR3 sequence (DNA): TGTGCCAGCAGCCCCTCGAGGGCGAAAGGAAACACCATATATTTT.

The chain links TRBV9 to TRBJ1-6, with a possible D match to TRBD1 (5 bases). The germline gives CDR1 SGDLS, CDR2 YYNGEE. The CDR3 spans 17 residues. Trimming removed 3 bases at V and 6 bases at J, with 19 bases between. The CDR3 DNA sequence: TGTGCCAGCAGCGGAACTCCCGGGGCTTATGGTAATTCACCCCTCCACTTT. The encoded protein is CASSGTPGAYGNSPLHF. Variable domain in full (rest from reference TRBV9 and TRBJ1-6): DSGVTQTPKHLITATGQRVTLRCSPRSGDLSVYWYQQSLDQGLQFLIQYYNGEERAKGNILERFSAQQFPDLHSELNLSSLELGDSALYFCASSGTPGAYGNSPLHFGNGTRLTVT.

The gene calls are TRBV29-1 and TRBJ1-1, with 10 bases identical to TRBD1. The germline gives CDR1 SQVTM, CDR2 ANQGSEA. The CDR3 consists of 13 residues. J was trimmed by 1 base and V by 5 bases; bases with no gene match: 1. CDR3 sequence reads: CSVRQGANTEAFF. CDR3 nucleotides: TGCAGCGTTAGACAGGGGGCGAACACTGAAGCTTTCTTT.

V usage is TRBV5-1 and J usage is TRBJ2-4; D unclear. The CDR3 length is 15 residues. Germline CDR1 is SGHRS and CDR2 is YFSETQ. V was pared by 0 bases and J by 0 bases, with 7 bases between. CDR3 residues: CASSLEDLAKNIQYF. CDR3 DNA sequence: TGCGCCAGCAGCTTGGAAGATCTAGCCAAAAACATTCAGTACTTC. Using reference TRBV5-1 and TRBJ2-4 for the parts outside the CDR3, the full variable domain is KAGVTQTPRYLIKTRGQQVTLSCSPISGHRSVSWYQQTPGQGLQFLFEYFSETQRNKGNFPGRFSGRQFSNSRSEMNVSTLELGDSALYLCASSLEDLAKNIQYFGAGTRLSVL.

V gene TRBV5-1 combines with J gene TRBJ2-5; D is perhaps TRBD1 (6 bases). The germline V and J ends were trimmed by 0 bases and 2 bases, with 17 bases remaining between them. CDR1 and CDR2 (germline): SGHRS, YFSETQ. The CDR3 runs 17 residues. The CDR3 coding sequence is TGCGCCAGCAGCTTGGAGGGGGACCCCGAGCGTCAAGAGACCCAGTACTTC. The encoded protein is CASSLEGDPERQETQYF. Filled out from reference TRBV5-1 and TRBJ2-5, the complete variable domain reads KAGVTQTPRYLIKTRGQQVTLSCSPISGHRSVSWYQQTPGQGLQFLFEYFSETQRNKGNFPGRFSGRQFSNSRSEMNVSTLELGDSALYLCASSLEGDPERQETQYFGPGTRLLVL.

The table lists this clone with a count of one. The rearrangement joins TRBV18 to TRBJ1-2; 7 bases are a match to TRBD1. V lost 3 bases, J lost 6 bases, and 7 bases stayed unmatched. CDR1 and CDR2 from the germline V gene are KGHSH and LQKENI. CDR3 length equals 14 residues. CDR3 sequence reads: CASSPQRGLNGYTF. The CDR3 DNA reads as TGTGCCAGCTCACCTCAAAGGGGGCTGAATGGCTACACCTTC.

The chain joins TRBV30 to TRBJ1-4; D unclear. The V gene's germline CDR1 is GTSNPN and CDR2 SVGIG (reference sequence). This CDR3 is 11 amino acids long. Trimming removed 4 bases at V and 15 bases at J, with 15 bases between. The CDR3 sequence: CAWIKIPEVFF. CDR3 DNA sequence: TGTGCCTGGATCAAAATTCCAGAGGTGTTTTTT.

The V gene is TRBV11-2, the J gene TRBJ2-5; the match to TRBD2 covers 14 bases. There are 17 residues in the CDR3. Germline-derived CDR1 and CDR2 are SGHAT and FQNNGV. Losses at the gene ends were 5 bases for V and 3 bases for J; bases not matched to a gene: 8. This chain's CDR3 is CASSKGLAGAWKETQYF. The CDR3 DNA reads TGTGCCAGCAGCAAGGGACTAGCGGGGGCTTGGAAAGAGACCCAGTACTTC.

V gene TRBV10-3 combines with J gene TRBJ2-3; D uncertain. This CDR3 comprises 17 residues. V gave up 3 bases and J gave up 6 bases, with 22 bases separating them. Looked up from germline, CDR1 is ENHRY and CDR2 is SYGVKD. The CDR3 bases are TGTGCCATCAGTGAATGGGTCAAAATTTCTCAAGGGGATACGCAGTATTTT. Residues: CAISEWVKISQGDTQYF.

The chain is built from TRBV11-3 and TRBJ2-1; 7 bases agree with TRBD1. J gave up 10 bases and V 4 bases, and 13 bases lay outside the gene matches. The CDR3 totals 15 residues. CDR1 is SGHNT and CDR2 is YENEEA in the germline V gene. The CDR3 DNA is TGTGCCAGCAGCTCGCGGACAGGCCCTAGGGCGGAGCAGTTCTTC. This gives the protein CASSSRTGPRAEQFF. Supplemented by reference TRBV11-3 and TRBJ2-1, the full variable domain reads EAGVVQSPRYKIIEKKQPVAFWCNPISGHNTLYWYLQNLGQGPELLIRYENEEAVDDSQLPKDRFSAERLKGVDSTLKIQPAELGDSAVYLCASSSRTGPRAEQFFGPGTRLTVL.